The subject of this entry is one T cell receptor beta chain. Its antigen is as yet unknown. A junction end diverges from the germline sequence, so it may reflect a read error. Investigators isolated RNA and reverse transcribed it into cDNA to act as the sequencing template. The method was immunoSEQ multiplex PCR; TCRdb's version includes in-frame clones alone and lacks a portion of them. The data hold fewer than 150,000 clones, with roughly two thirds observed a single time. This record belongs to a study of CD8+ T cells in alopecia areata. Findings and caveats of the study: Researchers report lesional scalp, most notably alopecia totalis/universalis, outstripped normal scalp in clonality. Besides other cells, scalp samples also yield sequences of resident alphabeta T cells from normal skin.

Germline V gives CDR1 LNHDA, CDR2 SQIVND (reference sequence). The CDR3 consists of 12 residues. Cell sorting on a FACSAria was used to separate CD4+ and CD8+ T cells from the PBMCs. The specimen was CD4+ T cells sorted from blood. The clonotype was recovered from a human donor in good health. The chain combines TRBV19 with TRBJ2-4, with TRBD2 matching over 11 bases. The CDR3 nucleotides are TGTGCCAGTAGGCCACTAGCGGGGGACCCAGTCTTC. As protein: CASRPLAGDPVF.